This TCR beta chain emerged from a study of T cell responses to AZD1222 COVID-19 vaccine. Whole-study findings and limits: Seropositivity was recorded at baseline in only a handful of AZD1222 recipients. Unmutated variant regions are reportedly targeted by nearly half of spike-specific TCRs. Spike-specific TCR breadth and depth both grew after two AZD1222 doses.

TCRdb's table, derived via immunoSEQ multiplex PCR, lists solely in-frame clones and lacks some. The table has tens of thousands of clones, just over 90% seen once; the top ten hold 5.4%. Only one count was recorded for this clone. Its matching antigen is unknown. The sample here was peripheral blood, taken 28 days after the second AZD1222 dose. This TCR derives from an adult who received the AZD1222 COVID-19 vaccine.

The CDR3 spells CASSSNRDRRNTEAFF. CDR3 DNA: TGTGCCAGCAGCTCTAACCGGGACAGGCGAAACACTGAAGCTTTCTTT. V is TRBV5-4 and J is TRBJ1-1; 8 positions agree with TRBD1. This CDR3 contains 16 residues. The germline CDR1 and CDR2 sequences are SGHNT and YYREEE (reference sequence). With V trimmed by 3 bases and J by 2 bases, 9 bases remained unmatched.